These T cell receptor beta chains were read from a single sample in a study of siplizumab effects on memory and regulatory T cells. The table came from immunoSEQ multiplex PCR; TCRdb's copy has only in-frame clones and leaves some out. The sample holds over 100,000 clones, over 85% seen once. The sample consisted of Tregs sorted from blood. The receptor source for this set is a human donor in good health. The CDR3 runs from the conserved cysteine through the conserved F or W. D genes are given only for firm matches. Not all rows give a size; the values are once, few, many and, for expanded clones, a class.

clone_size	j_call	v_call	d_call	cdr3_aa	cdr3_nt
-	TRBJ1-3	TRBV10-3	-	CAISAWGSGNTIYF	TGTGCCATCAGTGCTTGGGGCTCTGGAAACACCATATATTTT
-	TRBJ1-5	TRBV30	-	CAWSGKGGSNQPQHF	TGTGCCTGGAGTGGGAAGGGGGGGAGCAATCAGCCCCAGCATTTT
-	TRBJ1-4	TRBV19	-	CASRTTETNEKLFF	TGTGCCAGTCGCACGACTGAAACTAATGAAAAACTGTTTTTT
-	TRBJ1-1	TRBV6-6	-	CASTNRDKGPFF	TGTGCCAGCACCAACCGGGACAAGGGTCCTTTCTTT
-	TRBJ2-3	TRBV9	-	CASSVAAWADTQYF	TGTGCCAGCAGCGTAGCTGCGTGGGCAGATACGCAGTATTTT
-	TRBJ2-2	TRBV5-6	-	CASSKQGGAGELFF	TGTGCCAGCAGCAAGCAGGGGGGGGCCGGGGAGCTGTTTTTT
-	TRBJ2-1	TRBV6-5	TRBD2	CASSRTSGIYNEQFF	TGTGCCAGCAGTAGGACTAGCGGAATCTACAATGAGCAGTTCTTC
-	TRBJ2-1	TRBV11-3	-	CASSSPPGRTYNEQFF	TGTGCCAGCAGCTCCCCGCCCGGGAGAACCTACAATGAGCAGTTCTTC
-	TRBJ2-3	TRBV29-1	TRBD2	CSGHGGASDTQYF	TGCAGCGGACACGGGGGGGCTTCAGATACGCAGTATTTT
-	TRBJ2-7	TRBV6-5	-	CASSYSRVSHYEQYF	TGTGCCAGCAGTTACTCGAGGGTTTCTCACTACGAGCAGTACTTC
-	TRBJ2-7	TRBV4-3	-	CASSQADGPLNEQYF	TGCGCCAGCAGCCAAGCTGACGGGCCCTTGAACGAGCAGTACTTC
-	TRBJ2-4	TRBV6-6	-	CASAQGSVRAKNIQYF	TGTGCCAGCGCCCAGGGATCGGTCCGAGCCAAAAACATTCAGTACTTC
once	TRBJ2-5	TRBV18	-	CASSPFTDQETQYF	TGTGCCAGCTCACCATTTACAGATCAAGAGACCCAGTACTTC
-	TRBJ2-1	TRBV25-1	-	CASTPKPNEQFF	TGTGCCAGCACCCCCAAGCCCAATGAGCAGTTCTTC
-	TRBJ1-1	TRBV19	-	CASKRDYTEAFF	TGTGCCAGTAAGAGGGATTACACTGAAGCTTTCTTT
-	TRBJ1-1	TRBV21-1	-	CASSPCPTANTEAFF	TGTGCCAGCAGCCCCTGCCCGACAGCGAACACTGAAGCTTTCTTT
-	TRBJ2-1	TRBV29-1	TRBD2	CSVEWLAGGFEQFF	TGCAGCGTTGAGTGGCTAGCGGGAGGGTTTGAGCAGTTCTTC
-	TRBJ1-2	TRBV19	TRBD1	CASRLSLPGQGLTNYGYTF	TGTGCCAGTAGACTTTCCCTACCGGGACAGGGCTTGACTAACTATGGCTACACCTTC